The 15 T cell receptor beta chains given below trace back to one sample, sequenced in a study of blood T cell repertoires in COVID-19. Produced via immunoSEQ multiplex PCR; TCRdb's table is partial and in-frame only. Of about 180,000 clones listed, around 89% are singletons. The sequencing sample was made of peripheral blood. These receptors originate from a woman aged 30 to 39 with acute or convalescent COVID-19.

J is TRBJ1-1 and V is TRBV4-2; unclear D gene. V was trimmed by 7 bases and J by 0 bases, leaving 12 bases between them. This CDR3 has 14 amino acids. The germline V gene has CDR1 LGHNA and CDR2 YNFKEQ. CDR3: CASTGEKLNTEAFF. The CDR3 nucleotides are TGTGCCAGCACCGGTGAGAAATTGAACACTGAAGCTTTCTTT.

This chain uses TRBV24-1 with TRBJ2-5; TRBD2 matches 8 bases. CDR1 and CDR2 from the germline V gene are KGHDR and SFDVKD. Germline trimming cut 5 bases from V and 4 bases from J; bases unmatched to any gene: 2. The CDR3 extends over 13 amino acids. The CDR3 DNA reads as TGTGCCACCAGTGTTGCGGGAGGAGAGACCCAGTACTTC. Encoded protein: CATSVAGGETQYF.

Points on this clone: The junction departs from germline at one end; a sequencing error may be responsible. The chain carries TRBV18 and TRBJ1-4; TRBD1 matches 7 bases. This CDR3 has 14 residues. Germline CDR1 KGHSH, CDR2 LQKENI. CDR3 sequence (DNA): TGTGCCAGCTCAGGACAGGAGGTCAACGAAAGACTGTTTTTT. It encodes CASSGQEVNERLFF.

The chain joins TRBV24-1 to TRBJ2-2; 9 nucleotides line up with TRBD1. There are 16 residues in the CDR3. Germline lookup yields CDR1 KGHDR and CDR2 SFDVKD. The V segment lost 3 bases and the J segment 5 bases; nucleotides outside the gene matches: 6. DNA of the CDR3: TGTGCCACCAGTGATCCGGGACAGGGAATGACCGGGGAGCTGTTTTTT. This sequence encodes CATSDPGQGMTGELFF.

The V gene is TRBV6-6, the J gene TRBJ1-3; TRBD1 aligns across 7 bases. CDR1 and CDR2 from the germline V gene are MNHNY and SVGAGI (reference sequence). The CDR3 runs 14 residues. J was trimmed by 9 bases and V by 2 bases; bases with no gene match: 7. The CDR3 sequence: CASSYPGGQSTIYF. The DNA for the CDR3 is TGTGCCAGCAGTTACCCAGGGGGGCAAAGCACCATATATTTT.

This clone was observed a handful of times. The V and J genes are TRBV19 and TRBJ1-5; perhaps TRBD1 as D (6 bases). Germline CDR1 and CDR2: LNHDA and SQIVND (reference sequence). Trimming left V 0 bases short and J 7 bases short, with 10 bases between. CDR3 length: 14 amino acids. The CDR3 nucleotides are TGTGCCAGTAGTATAGACAGGGGTCGACAGCCCCAGCATTTT. This sequence encodes CASSIDRGRQPQHF.

J is TRBJ2-1 and V is TRBV2; TRBD2 agrees at 10 bases. Germline trimming cut 8 bases from V and 9 bases from J; bases unmatched to any gene: 7. The CDR3 totals 13 residues. The V gene's germline CDR1 is SNHLY and CDR2 FYNNEI. CDR3: CASQPSSGSEQFF. The CDR3 region has the DNA TGTGCCAGCCAGCCCTCTAGCGGGAGTGAGCAGTTCTTC.

The sample holds a few counts of this clone. V is TRBV3-1 (or the pseudogene TRBV3-2) and J is TRBJ1-6, with TRBD1 identical over 8 bases. With V trimmed by 3 bases and J by 7 bases, 5 bases remained unmatched. Germline V gene lookup returns CDR1 LGHDT and CDR2 YNNKEL (reference sequence). This CDR3 is 15 amino acids long. In DNA, the CDR3 is TGTGCCAGCAGCCAGGACAGGGTCGTCAATTCACCCCTCCACTTT. Translated, it gives CASSQDRVVNSPLHF.

The V gene is TRBV3-1 (or the pseudogene TRBV3-2), the J gene TRBJ1-1, with a tentative D call TRBD1 (6 bases). Germline V gives CDR1 LGHDT, CDR2 YNNKEL (reference sequence). There are 15 residues in the CDR3. V gave up 4 bases and J gave up 1 base, with 13 bases separating them. This chain's CDR3 is CASSLEGQRNTEAFF. DNA of the CDR3: TGTGCCAGCAGCCTCGAGGGACAAAGGAACACTGAAGCTTTCTTT.

The chain carries TRBV30 and TRBJ1-2, with 10 positions matching TRBD1. From germline, CDR1 is GTSNPN and CDR2 SVGIG (reference sequence). J gave up 2 bases and V 4 bases, and 7 bases lay outside the gene matches. This CDR3 contains 15 residues. CDR3 nucleotides: TGTGCCTGGACCTGGACAGGGGGGAAAAACTATGGCTACACCTTC. Translating it yields CAWTWTGGKNYGYTF.

This clone was picked up a small number of times. This chain links TRBV11-1 with TRBJ2-1, with D uncertain. Germline loops: CDR1 SGHAT, CDR2 FQDESV (reference sequence). Trimming removed 1 base at V and 8 bases at J, with 9 bases between. This CDR3 spans 13 amino acids. The CDR3 nucleotides are TGTGCCAGCAGCTTAGATAGTCATGATGAGCAGTTCTTC. Protein: CASSLDSHDEQFF.

This chain uses TRBV5-1 with TRBJ1-5; perhaps TRBD1 as D (5 bases). V was clipped by 4 bases and J by 6 bases, with 20 bases between them. Germline-derived CDR1 and CDR2 are SGHRS and YFSETQ. The CDR3 is made up of 16 amino acids. The CDR3 DNA is TGCGCCAGCAGCCCAGGGACCCTGGGGGAGGGTCAGCCCCAGCATTTT. Translation gives CASSPGTLGEGQPQHF. The full variable domain, completed using reference TRBV5-1 and TRBJ1-5, is KAGVTQTPRYLIKTRGQQVTLSCSPISGHRSVSWYQQTPGQGLQFLFEYFSETQRNKGNFPGRFSGRQFSNSRSEMNVSTLELGDSALYLCASSPGTLGEGQPQHFGDGTRLSIL.

This clone was seen only once. The chain joins TRBV30 to TRBJ2-1, with TRBD1 matching over 7 bases. The CDR3 is 12 residues long. Germline V lookup: CDR1 GTSNPN, CDR2 SVGIG (reference sequence). J lost 7 bases, V lost 2 bases, and 2 bases had no gene match. The CDR3, as DNA: TGTGCCTGGAGTAGGGGGCTTAATGAGCAGTTCTTC. Protein: CAWSRGLNEQFF.

The chain links TRBV2 to TRBJ1-2, with a tentative D call TRBD1 (6 bases). Between the trimmed V and J ends, which lost 5 bases and 8 bases, there was a span of 15 bases. Germline-derived CDR1 and CDR2 are SNHLY and FYNNEI. There are 13 residues in the CDR3. The CDR3 loop reads CASSPVQGKGYTF. As DNA, the CDR3 is TGTGCCAGCAGTCCGGTACAGGGAAAAGGCTACACCTTC. The full variable domain, in which reference TRBV2 and TRBJ1-2 provide the parts outside the CDR3, is EPEVTQTPSHQVTQMGQEVILRCVPISNHLYFYWYRQILGQKVEFLVSFYNNEISEKSEIFDDQFSVERPDGSNFTLKIRSTKLEDSAMYFCASSPVQGKGYTFGSGTRLTVV.

The genes are TRBV27 and TRBJ2-1, with TRBD2 as a possible D gene (6 bases). Germline CDR1 and CDR2: MNHEY and SMNVEV (reference sequence). The germline V and J ends were trimmed by 4 bases and 6 bases, with 10 bases remaining between them. CDR3 length: 13 amino acids. This chain's CDR3 is CASSWLGGNEQFF. The CDR3 coding sequence is TGTGCCAGCAGTTGGCTGGGGGGCAATGAGCAGTTCTTC.